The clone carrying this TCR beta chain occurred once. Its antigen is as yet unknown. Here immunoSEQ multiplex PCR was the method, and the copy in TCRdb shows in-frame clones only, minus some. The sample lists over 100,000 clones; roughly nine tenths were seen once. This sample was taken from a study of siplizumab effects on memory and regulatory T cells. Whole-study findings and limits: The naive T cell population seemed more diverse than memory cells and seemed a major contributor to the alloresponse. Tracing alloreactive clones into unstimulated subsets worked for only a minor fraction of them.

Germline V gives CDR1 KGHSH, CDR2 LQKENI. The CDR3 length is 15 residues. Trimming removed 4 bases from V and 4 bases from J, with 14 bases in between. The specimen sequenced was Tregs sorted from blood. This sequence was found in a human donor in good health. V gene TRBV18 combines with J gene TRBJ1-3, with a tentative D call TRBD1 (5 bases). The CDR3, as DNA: TGTGCCAGCTCACAGAGACTTGGGGCGGGAAACACCATATATTTT. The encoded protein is CASSQRLGAGNTIYF.